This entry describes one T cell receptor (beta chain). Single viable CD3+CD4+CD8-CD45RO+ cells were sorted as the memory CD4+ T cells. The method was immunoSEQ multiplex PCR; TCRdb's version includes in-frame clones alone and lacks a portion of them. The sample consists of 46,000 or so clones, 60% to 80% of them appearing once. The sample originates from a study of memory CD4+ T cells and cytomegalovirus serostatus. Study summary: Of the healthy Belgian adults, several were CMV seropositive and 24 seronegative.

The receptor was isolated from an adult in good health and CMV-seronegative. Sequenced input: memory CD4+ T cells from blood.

The CDR3 is CASSQGVYYNEQFF. The CDR3 nucleotides read TGTGCCAGCAGTCAGGGGGTGTACTACAATGAGCAGTTCTTC. The V call is TRBV5-6, the J call TRBJ2-1; 7 bases line up with TRBD1. Germline V gene lookup returns CDR1 SGHDT and CDR2 YYEEEE. The V and J ends lost 5 bases and 3 bases, in that order; junction bases with no gene match: 5. The CDR3 runs 14 residues.